The clone carrying this TCR beta chain was seen a few times. Its specificity is not known. PCR used 60 Vbeta primers and 13 Jbeta primers. Assay: immunoSEQ multiplex PCR; the TCRdb copy retains only in-frame clones and omits some. The data contain about 120,000 clones, roughly three quarters of them singletons. The data were taken from a study of cytomegalovirus exposure and HLA in healthy donors. Study observations and caveats: A few chains tied to CMV proved CMV antigen-specific in vitro. Highly shared variants forming one cluster were likely a sequencing artifact.

Sample: PBMCs. The receptor comes from a woman aged 40 to 55 in good health and CMV-seropositive.

CDR3 sequence (DNA): TGTGCCTGGAGCCAATACAATGAGCAGTTCTTC. It codes for CAWSQYNEQFF. The chain recombines TRBV30 with TRBJ2-1, with D uncertain. This CDR3 region has 11 residues. The germline V gene has CDR1 GTSNPN and CDR2 SVGIG (reference sequence). The germline V and J ends were trimmed by 3 bases and 4 bases, with 4 bases remaining between them.